The rows below give T cell receptor beta chains drawn from one sample of a study of OX40 agonist ivuxolimab in advanced cancers. Here immunoSEQ multiplex PCR was the method, and the copy in TCRdb shows in-frame clones only, minus some. The sample includes fewer than 55,000 clones, about 81% of them seen just once. This sample comprised CD4+ or CD8+ T cells sorted from blood, obtained in a trial of the OX40 agonist ivuxolimab. The receptors were gathered from an adult with an advanced solid tumor such as melanoma, head and neck, liver or kidney cancer. Each CDR3 is given with its conserved first and last residue.

v_call cdr3_length cdr3_aa
TRBV6-5 13 CASRPALGEKLFF
TRBV9 12 CASSVGPYGYTF
TRBV7-2 16 CASSRMQGSSYNEQFF
TRBV18 15 CASSLGTGLSQPQHF
TRBV19 19 CASSIRGVGSPDWNTEAFF
TRBV9 13 CASSVGVNNEQFF
TRBV19 13 CASRARGQETQYF
TRBV18 17 CASSPASLEGLTGELFF
TRBV10-3 16 CAISERRDRVFNEQFF
TRBV2 14 CASSPAGVYNEQFF
TRBV11-2 14 CASSLGRLAYEQYF
TRBV5-1 15 CASSSGSQSTDTQYF
TRBV18 20 CASSPGRRGRRERSYNEQFF
TRBV6-5 13 CASSSRVGYEQYF
TRBV19 13 CASSGNNDEKLFF
TRBV30 13 CAWNQGTNTEAFF
TRBV5-6 16 CASSFVGGADTGELFF
TRBV5-6 16 CASSFVRGGLSYEQYF
TRBV2 15 CASSEALASYNEQFF
TRBV11-3 13 CASSLGPNNEQFF
TRBV19 16 CASSRGLAGGPETQYF
TRBV5-1 16 CASGPGVLRVSGELFF
TRBV27 15 CASSLRRQGNQPQHF
TRBV27 16 CASSSTSGRAWETQYF
TRBV28 12 CASSLVLTEAFF
TRBV10-3 11 CATGGPSEQFF
TRBV5-1 15 CASSLVRGGQETQYF
TRBV2 14 CASSEAGRGTEAFF
TRBV5-1 14 CASSLADYTDTQYF
TRBV27 14 CASSSGRGPGELFF
TRBV7-2 15 CASSLSWGSNQPQHF
TRBV9 17 CASSVGVGGSSGNTIYF
TRBV7-2 13 CASSLRGNQPQHF